This T cell receptor beta chain was sequenced for a study of T cells in Graves' hyperthyroidism and ophthalmopathy. For the study at large: The blood sample was taken at first diagnosis, before treatment began. Overall study findings and caveats: Ophthalmopathy prediction by the model preceded onset by a median approximately 5.9 months.

Patients with uncontrolled infections, other autoimmune diseases, pregnancy or lactation were excluded. This clonotype has only a few counts. Its antigen is still unknown. Amplification targeted TCR beta CDR3 regions from RNA transcripts. The primer set for the first-round RT-PCR of the TCR CDR3 was HTBI. In TCRdb, the multiplex PCR reads were re-called with MiXCR into one record per CDR3 protein. Here the sample spans about 350,000 distinct CDR3 sequences, about 15% being singletons. Germline CDR1 and CDR2: LNHDA and SQIVND (reference sequence). This CDR3 comprises 18 residues. V lost 3 bases and J lost 7, with 28 bases in between.

This TCR came from a woman in her twenties or thirties with Graves' hyperthyroidism. The sample was blood. The rearrangement links TRBV19 to TRBJ2-7, with D possibly called TRBD1 or TRBD2 (6 bases each). The chain's CDR3 is CASSIRVVGGGPAREQYF. CDR3 sequence (DNA): TGTGCCAGTAGTATCCGTGTGGTCGGGGGCGGTCCAGCAAGGGAGCAGTACTTC.